What follows are 5 T cell receptor beta chains derived from one specimen sequenced in a study of blood T cell repertoires in COVID-19 (dated by TCRdb to about 2020). The protocol used for the library was the immunoSEQ multiplex PCR assay. Not all clones reach the TCRdb copy of this immuneACCESS table, which keeps in-frame sequences only. Checked studies attribute under half of the gap to unresolved V genes and leave the rest unexplained. This sample gives under 200,000 clones in total; 80% of them show up just once. The ten biggest clones cover roughly 3.5% of the sample. What was sequenced was PBMCs or T cells enriched from blood (not recorded which). The origin of the receptors is a woman aged 55 to 70 who had recovered from COVID-19.

In this sample, this clone turned up once. The V and J genes are TRBV19 and TRBJ2-3; TRBD1 matches 10 bases. J lost 1 base, V lost 3 bases, and 1 base had no gene match. Per germline, CDR1 LNHDA and CDR2 SQIVND (reference sequence). CDR3 length equals 15 residues. CDR3 in amino acids: CASSIGTGGTDTQYF. CDR3 DNA: TGTGCCAGTAGTATCGGGACAGGGGGCACAGATACGCAGTATTTT. The full variable domain, its missing parts supplied by reference TRBV19 and TRBJ2-3, is DGGITQSPKYLFRKEGQNVTLSCEQNLNHDAMYWYRQDPGQGLRLIYYSQIVNDFQKGDIAEGYSVSREKKESFPLTVTSAQKNPTAFYLCASSIGTGGTDTQYFGPGTRLTVL.

V gene TRBV18 combines with J gene TRBJ1-3, with 9 nucleotides matching TRBD1. Germline loops: CDR1 KGHSH, CDR2 LQKENI. This CDR3 region has 16 residues. The V and J ends lost 3 bases and 6 bases, in that order; junction bases with no gene match: 9. The DNA of the CDR3 is TGTGCCAGCTCACCGCCGGGGGGACAGGGACTAAACACCATATATTTT. Translated: CASSPPGGQGLNTIYF.

The chain recombines TRBV9 with TRBJ1-2; 7 bases line up with TRBD1. V shed 0 bases, J shed 2 bases, and the junction held 4 bases outside the gene matches. The CDR3 is 15 amino acids. From germline, CDR1 is SGDLS and CDR2 YYNGEE. The chain's CDR3 is CASSVGGQANYGYTF. DNA for the CDR3: TGTGCCAGCAGCGTAGGAGGACAGGCCAACTATGGCTACACCTTC. The full variable domain, completed using reference TRBV9 and TRBJ1-2, is DSGVTQTPKHLITATGQRVTLRCSPRSGDLSVYWYQQSLDQGLQFLIQYYNGEERAKGNILERFSAQQFPDLHSELNLSSLELGDSALYFCASSVGGQANYGYTFGSGTRLTVV.

This clone was observed a single time. This sequence joins TRBV5-4 and TRBJ2-5; possibly TRBD1 for D (5 bases). Germline CDR1 and CDR2: SGHNT and YYREEE (reference sequence). The length of the CDR3 is 14 residues. V was clipped by 0 bases and J by 2 bases, with 8 bases between them. The CDR3 region is CASSLARQQETQYF. The CDR3, as DNA: TGTGCCAGCAGCTTGGCCCGACAGCAAGAGACCCAGTACTTC.

CDR3 protein: CASSFGDSVGTDTQYF. CDR3 bases: TGTGCCAGCAGTTTCGGGGACTCGGTGGGCACAGATACGCAGTATTTT. The V gene is TRBV6-5, the J gene TRBJ2-3, with a tentative D call TRBD2 (6 bases). V was trimmed by 4 bases and J by 1 base, leaving 15 bases between them. The CDR3 is 16 residues long. Germline lookup yields CDR1 MNHEY and CDR2 SVGAGI.